This T cell receptor beta chain was sequenced for a study of T cell responses to AZD1222 COVID-19 vaccine. This CDR3 comprises 11 residues. V lost 8 bases, J lost 8 bases, and 15 bases lay in between. The germline V gene has CDR1 GTSNPN and CDR2 SVGIG (reference sequence). Clones were sequenced by immunoSEQ multiplex PCR, and TCRdb holds only the in-frame ones, with some missing. The repertoire holds 95,000 to 150,000 clones, with roughly nine tenths as singletons. The study's findings and limits: Regions 160-218 and 743-854 held dominance among vaccine-associated CD4 TCRs, which spanned spike. Spike-specific TCRs gained breadth and depth after people received two AZD1222 doses. At baseline, just a handful of AZD1222 recipients tested seropositive. Unmutated regions of variants are reportedly targeted by nearly half of spike-specific TCRs.

On this clone: Its specificity is unknown.

This receptor was taken from an adult in good health. Sequences were derived from peripheral blood, sampled on day 0 of AZD1222 vaccination. The chain couples TRBV30 to TRBJ1-2; D is possibly TRBD1 (5 bases). The CDR3 DNA is TGTGCCCGGACGCAGGGTGCCGGCTACACCTTC. Translated, it gives CARTQGAGYTF.